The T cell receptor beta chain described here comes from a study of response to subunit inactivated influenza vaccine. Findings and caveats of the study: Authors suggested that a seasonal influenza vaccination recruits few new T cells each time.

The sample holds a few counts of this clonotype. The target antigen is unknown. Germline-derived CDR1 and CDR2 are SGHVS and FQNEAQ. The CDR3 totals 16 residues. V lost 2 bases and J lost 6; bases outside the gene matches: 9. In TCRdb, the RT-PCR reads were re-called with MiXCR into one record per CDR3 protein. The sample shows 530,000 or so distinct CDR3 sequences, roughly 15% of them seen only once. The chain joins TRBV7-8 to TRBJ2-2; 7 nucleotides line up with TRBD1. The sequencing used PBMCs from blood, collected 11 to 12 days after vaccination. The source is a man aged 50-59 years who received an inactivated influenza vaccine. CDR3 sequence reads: CASSLRNRGVSGELFF. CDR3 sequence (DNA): TGTGCCAGCAGCTTAAGGAACAGGGGAGTATCCGGGGAGCTGTTTTTT.